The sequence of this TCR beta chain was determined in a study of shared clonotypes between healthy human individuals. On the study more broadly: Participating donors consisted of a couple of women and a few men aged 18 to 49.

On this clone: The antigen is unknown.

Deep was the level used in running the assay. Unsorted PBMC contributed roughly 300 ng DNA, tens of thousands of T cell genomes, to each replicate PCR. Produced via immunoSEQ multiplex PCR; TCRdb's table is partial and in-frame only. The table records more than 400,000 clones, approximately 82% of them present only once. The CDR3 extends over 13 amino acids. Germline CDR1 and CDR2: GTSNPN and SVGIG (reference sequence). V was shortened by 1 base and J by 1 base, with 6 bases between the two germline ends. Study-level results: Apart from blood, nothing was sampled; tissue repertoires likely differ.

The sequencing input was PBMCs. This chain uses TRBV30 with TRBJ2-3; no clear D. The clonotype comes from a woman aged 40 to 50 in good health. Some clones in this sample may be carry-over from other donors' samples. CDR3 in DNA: TGTGCCTGGAGTGGAAAGGGCACAGATACGCAGTATTTT. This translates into CAWSGKGTDTQYF.